Shown below are 2 T cell receptor beta chains from a single sample sequenced in a study of blood T cell repertoires in COVID-19 (TCRdb year 2020). Libraries were constructed by the immunoSEQ multiplex PCR assay. Sourced from immuneACCESS, this table was stored by TCRdb with only in-frame sequences that have V and J called. A share of the clones is absent; for the studies checked, an unresolved V gene accounts for under half, and the remainder has no known explanation. The sample profile shows about 300,000 clones; 65% to 90% of them were found once. The ten most abundant clones make up over 9.5% of the sample. Material: PBMCs or T cells enriched from blood (not recorded which). These receptors were obtained from a woman under 30 who had recovered from COVID-19.

On this clone: The junction does not match germline at one end; this may be a read error. This rearrangement joins TRBV3-1 (or the pseudogene TRBV3-2) to TRBJ2-7, with 10 bases identical to TRBD1. The germline gives CDR1 LGHDT, CDR2 YNNKEL (reference sequence). This CDR3 has 13 residues. This CDR3 reads CASSQRRGTGANF. As DNA, the CDR3 is TGTGCCAGCAGCCAAAGGCGAGGGACAGGGGCTAACTTC.

This clone was seen a few times. The chain carries TRBV28 and TRBJ2-7; the match to TRBD1 covers 7 bases. The germline CDR1 and CDR2 sequences are MDHEN and SYDVKM. Unmatched junction bases numbered 2, after V lost 5 bases and J lost 1 base. CDR3 size: 13 residues. The CDR3 nucleotides read TGTGCCAGCAGTGTGACAGGGTCCTACGAGCAGTACTTC. Amino acids: CASSVTGSYEQYF.